This T cell receptor (beta chain) was sequenced in a study of T cells in Graves' hyperthyroidism and ophthalmopathy. On this clonotype itself: The antigen is unknown.

Authors of the study amplified TCR beta CDR3 regions from RNA transcripts. In the first-round RT-PCR of the TCR CDR3, the HTBI primer set was used. TCRdb reprocessed the multiplex PCR reads with MiXCR, giving one entry per CDR3 protein. The sample shows 360,000 or so distinct CDR3 sequences, roughly 18% of them seen only once. Findings and limits, study-wide: Expanded thyroid clonotypes (above 0.001) were mostly also found in blood. Median prediction lead before ophthalmopathy onset was around 7 months with the model.

Exclusion of patients followed from uncontrolled infection, other autoimmune disease, pregnancy or lactation. Diagnosis relied on clinical symptoms, serum thyroxine and TRAb, thyroid ultrasound and orbital computed tomography. This sequence originates from a woman between 35 and 50 years old with Graves' ophthalmopathy. Source material: blood.

CDR3 in DNA: TGTGCCAGCAGTCACCCTGAGGGAGGTAGCAGGGAGTACTTC. Its translation is CASSHPEGGSREYF. This chain joins TRBV6-2 or TRBV6-3 and TRBJ2-7; the D gene is possibly TRBD2 (6 bases). Deletions cut 5 bases from V and 11 bases from J, with 22 bases between. The CDR3 loop spans 14 amino acids. Germline V gene lookup returns CDR1 MNHEY and CDR2 SVGEGT.